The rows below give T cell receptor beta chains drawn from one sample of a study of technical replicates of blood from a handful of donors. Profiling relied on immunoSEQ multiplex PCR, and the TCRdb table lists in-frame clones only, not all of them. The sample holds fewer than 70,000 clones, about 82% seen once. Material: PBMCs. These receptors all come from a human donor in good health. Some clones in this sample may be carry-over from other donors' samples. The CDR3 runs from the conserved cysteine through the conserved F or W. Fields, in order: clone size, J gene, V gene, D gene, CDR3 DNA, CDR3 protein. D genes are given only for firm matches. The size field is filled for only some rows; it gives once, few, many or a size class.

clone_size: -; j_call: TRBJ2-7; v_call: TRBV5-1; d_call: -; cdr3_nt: TGCGCCAGCAGCTCCCCGGGGGGCTTAAACGAGCAGTACTTC; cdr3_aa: CASSSPGGLNEQYF
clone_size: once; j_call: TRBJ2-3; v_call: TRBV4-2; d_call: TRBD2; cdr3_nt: TGTGCCAGCAGCCTGGGACTAGCCTCGGGCACAGATACGCAGTATTTT; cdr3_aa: CASSLGLASGTDTQYF
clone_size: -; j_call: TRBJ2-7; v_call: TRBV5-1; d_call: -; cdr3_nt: TGCGCCAGCAGCCCGCAGACAGGGCGGGGCGAGCAGTACTTC; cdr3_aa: CASSPQTGRGEQYF
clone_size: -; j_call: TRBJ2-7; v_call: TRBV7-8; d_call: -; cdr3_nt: TGTGCCAGCACCTATGGACGTGGGGCCACCTACGAGCAGTACTTC; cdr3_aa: CASTYGRGATYEQYF
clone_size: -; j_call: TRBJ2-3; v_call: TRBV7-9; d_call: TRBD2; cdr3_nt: TGTGCCAGCAGTCCTAGCGGGGGCACAGATACGCAGTATTTT; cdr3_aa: CASSPSGGTDTQYF
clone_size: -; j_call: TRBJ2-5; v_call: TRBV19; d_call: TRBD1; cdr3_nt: TGTGCCAGTAGTTCACAGGGGGAAGAGACCCAGTACTTC; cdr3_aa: CASSSQGEETQYF
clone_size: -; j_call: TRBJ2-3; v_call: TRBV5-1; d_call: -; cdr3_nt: TGCGCCAGCAGCCTAGGACAGCTGAGGGCAGATACGCAGTATTTT; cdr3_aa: CASSLGQLRADTQYF
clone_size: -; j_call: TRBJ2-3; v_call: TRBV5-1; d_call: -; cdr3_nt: TGCGCCAGCAGCTTGGTTGCAGGCACAGATACGCAGTATTTT; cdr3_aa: CASSLVAGTDTQYF
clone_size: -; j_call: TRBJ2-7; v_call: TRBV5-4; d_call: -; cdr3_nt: TGTGCCTCCCGGGGGGCGCGTGAGCAGTACTTC; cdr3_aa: CASRGAREQYF
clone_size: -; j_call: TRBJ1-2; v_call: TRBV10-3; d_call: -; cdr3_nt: TGTGCCATCAGTGAGGTCCGCGACTATGGCTACACCTTC; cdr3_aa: CAISEVRDYGYTF
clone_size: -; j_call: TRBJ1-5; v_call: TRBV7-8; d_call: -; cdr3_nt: TGTGCCAGCAGCTGGCGGGAGTATAGCAATCAGCCCCAGCATTTT; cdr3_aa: CASSWREYSNQPQHF
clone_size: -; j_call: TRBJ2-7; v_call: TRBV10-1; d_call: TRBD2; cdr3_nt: TGCGCCAGCATATCTGGCCTAGCGGGAGACTACGAGCAGTACTTC; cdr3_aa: CASISGLAGDYEQYF
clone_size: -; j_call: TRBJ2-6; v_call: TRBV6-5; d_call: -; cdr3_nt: TGTGCCAGCAGTGGCGACAGGACTGGGGCCAACGTCCTGACTTTC; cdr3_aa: CASSGDRTGANVLTF
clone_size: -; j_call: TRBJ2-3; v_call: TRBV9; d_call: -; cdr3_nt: TGTGCCAGCAGCGTAGAATTCAGGGTATCAGATACGCAGTATTTT; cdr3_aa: CASSVEFRVSDTQYF
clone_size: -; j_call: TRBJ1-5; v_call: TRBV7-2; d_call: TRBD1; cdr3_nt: TGTGCCAGCAGCGCCGCGGGGGTGACAGGGGGCTCTCAGCCCCAGCATTTT; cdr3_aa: CASSAAGVTGGSQPQHF
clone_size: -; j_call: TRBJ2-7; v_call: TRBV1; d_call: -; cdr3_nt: TGCACCAGCAGCCATGGAGACTCGCTCTCTTTTTACGAGCAGTACTTC; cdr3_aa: CTSSHGDSLSFYEQYF
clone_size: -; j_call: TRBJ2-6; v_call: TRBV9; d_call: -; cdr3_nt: TGTGCCAGCAGCGAAATAGCCGCTGGGGCCAACGTCCTGACTTTC; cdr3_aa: CASSEIAAGANVLTF
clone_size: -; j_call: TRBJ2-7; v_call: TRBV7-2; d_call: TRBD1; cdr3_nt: TGTGCCAGCAGCCCGGACAGGGGACGGCCCGAGCAGTACTTC; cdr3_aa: CASSPDRGRPEQYF
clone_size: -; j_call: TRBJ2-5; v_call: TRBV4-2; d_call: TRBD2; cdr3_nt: TGTGCCAGCAGCCAAGATCTTGGACTAGCGGGGAAAGAGACCCAGTACTTC; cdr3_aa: CASSQDLGLAGKETQYF
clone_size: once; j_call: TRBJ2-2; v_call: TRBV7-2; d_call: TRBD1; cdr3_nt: TGTGCCAGCAGCTTACAGGGGGCGAACACCGGGGAGCTGTTTTTT; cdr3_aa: CASSLQGANTGELFF
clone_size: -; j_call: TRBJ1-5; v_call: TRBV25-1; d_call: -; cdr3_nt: TGTGCCAGCAGTGGCCGTAATCCGGATCAGCCCCAGCATTTT; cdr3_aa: CASSGRNPDQPQHF
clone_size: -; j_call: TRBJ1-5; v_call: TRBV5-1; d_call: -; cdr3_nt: TGCGCCAGCAGCTTGGGTCACTATAGCAATCAGCCCCAGCATTTT; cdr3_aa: CASSLGHYSNQPQHF
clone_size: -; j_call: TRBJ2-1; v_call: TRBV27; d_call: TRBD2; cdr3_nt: TGTGCCAGCAGTCCCAACCCAGCGGGGGGTGACAATGAGCAGTTCTTC; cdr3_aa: CASSPNPAGGDNEQFF
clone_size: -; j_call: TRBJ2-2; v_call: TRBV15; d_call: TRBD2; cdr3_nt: TGTGCCACCAGCAGGGCCGGGGGGGCCCGAACCGGGGAGCTGTTTTTT; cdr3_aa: CATSRAGGARTGELFF
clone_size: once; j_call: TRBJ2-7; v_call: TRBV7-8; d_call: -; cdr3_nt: TGTGCCAGCAGCCTTGGACAAACCCCTTACGAGCAGTACTTC; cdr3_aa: CASSLGQTPYEQYF
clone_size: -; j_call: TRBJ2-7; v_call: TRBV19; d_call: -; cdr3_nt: TGTGCCAGTTCTGGAGGCTACGAGCAGTACTTC; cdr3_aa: CASSGGYEQYF
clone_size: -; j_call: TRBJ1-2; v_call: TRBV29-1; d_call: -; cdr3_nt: TGCAGCGTTGATCAAGGGGGAGTTAACTATGGCTACACCTTC; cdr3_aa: CSVDQGGVNYGYTF
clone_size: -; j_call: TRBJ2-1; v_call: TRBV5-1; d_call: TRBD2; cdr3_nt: TGCGCCAGCAGCTTGGTAGGACTAGTTTACAATGAGCAGTTCTTC; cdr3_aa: CASSLVGLVYNEQFF
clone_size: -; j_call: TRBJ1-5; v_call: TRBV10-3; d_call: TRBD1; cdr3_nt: TGTGCCATCTCGGACAGGGGAGGTCAGCCCCAGCATTTT; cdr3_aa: CAISDRGGQPQHF
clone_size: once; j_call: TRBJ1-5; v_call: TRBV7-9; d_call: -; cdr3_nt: TGTGCCAGCAGCGCCTCGGGGAGGCCACGGGAACATCAGCCCCAGCATTTT; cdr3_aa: CASSASGRPREHQPQHF
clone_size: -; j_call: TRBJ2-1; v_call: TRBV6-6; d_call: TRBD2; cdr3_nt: TGTGCCAGCAGTTACGGAGCGGGAGGTATCGGTGAGCAGTTCTTC; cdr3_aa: CASSYGAGGIGEQFF
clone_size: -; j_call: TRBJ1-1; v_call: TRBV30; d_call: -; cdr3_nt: TGTGCCTGGAACAGGGCTCACACTGAAGCTTTCTTT; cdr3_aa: CAWNRAHTEAFF
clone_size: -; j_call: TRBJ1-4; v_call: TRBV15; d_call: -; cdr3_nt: TGTGCCACCAGCCTTGTCGAGGACAGCTCTAATGAAAAACTGTTTTTT; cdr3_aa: CATSLVEDSSNEKLFF
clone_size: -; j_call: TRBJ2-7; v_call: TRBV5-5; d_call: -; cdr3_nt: TGTGCCAGCAGCTACATGACTCTTCCCTACGAGCAGTACTTC; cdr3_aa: CASSYMTLPYEQYF
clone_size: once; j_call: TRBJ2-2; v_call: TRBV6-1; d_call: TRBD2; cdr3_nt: TGTGCCAGCAGACATGGGACTAGCGTCACCGGGGAGCTGTTTTTT; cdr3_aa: CASRHGTSVTGELFF
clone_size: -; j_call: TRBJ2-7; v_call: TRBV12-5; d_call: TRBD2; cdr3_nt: TGTGCTAGTGGTTTGGTAAGGCTAAGCGGGAGTCGGTACGAGCAGTACTTC; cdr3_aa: CASGLVRLSGSRYEQYF
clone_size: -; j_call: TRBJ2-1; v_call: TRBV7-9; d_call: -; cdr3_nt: TGTGCCAGCAGCCCACGAGGGGGGCGGTCTAGCGGTACCTACAATGAGCAGTTCTTC; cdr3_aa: CASSPRGGRSSGTYNEQFF
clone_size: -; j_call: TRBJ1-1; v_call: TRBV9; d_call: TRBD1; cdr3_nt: TGTGCCAGCAGCAAGGGGGGGACAGGGGTAGGGGACACTGAAGCTTTCTTT; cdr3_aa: CASSKGGTGVGDTEAFF
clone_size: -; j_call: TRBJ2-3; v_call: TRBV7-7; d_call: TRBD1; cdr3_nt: TGTGCCAGCAGCAAACAGGGGTCAGATACGCAGTATTTT; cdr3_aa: CASSKQGSDTQYF
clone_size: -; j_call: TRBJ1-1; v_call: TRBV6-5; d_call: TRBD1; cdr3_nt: TGTGCCAGCATAAGGACAGGGAACACTGAAGCTTTCTTT; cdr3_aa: CASIRTGNTEAFF
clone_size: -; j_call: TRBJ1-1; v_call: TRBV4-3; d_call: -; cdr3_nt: TGCGCCAGCAGCCAAGAGCGTTGGGGAGTGGCTTTCTTT; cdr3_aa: CASSQERWGVAFF
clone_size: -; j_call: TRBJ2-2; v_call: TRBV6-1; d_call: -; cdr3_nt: TGTGCCAGCGAGGACAGTAGGGAGCTGTTTTTT; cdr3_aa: CASEDSRELFF
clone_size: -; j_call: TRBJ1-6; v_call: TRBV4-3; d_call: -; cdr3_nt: TGCGCCAGCAGCCAAGGACTCGCAGGACGGGGATCCTATAATTCACCCCTCCACTTT; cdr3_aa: CASSQGLAGRGSYNSPLHF
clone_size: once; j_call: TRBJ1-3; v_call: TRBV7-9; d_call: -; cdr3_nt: TGTGCCAGCAGCCCACCCCCTCGACAGAGCTCTGGAAACACCATATATTTT; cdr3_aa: CASSPPPRQSSGNTIYF
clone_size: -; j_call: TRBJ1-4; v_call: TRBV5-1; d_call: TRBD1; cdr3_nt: TGCGCCAGCAGGCCGGACAGGGGGGTTGAAAAACTGTTTTTT; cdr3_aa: CASRPDRGVEKLFF
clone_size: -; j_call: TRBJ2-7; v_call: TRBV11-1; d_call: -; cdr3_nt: TGTGCCAGCAGCTTAGGGGCAGACTACGAGCAGTACTTC; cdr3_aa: CASSLGADYEQYF
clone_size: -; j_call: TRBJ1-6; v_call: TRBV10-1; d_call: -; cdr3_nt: TGCGCCAGCAGTGAGTCGAATGAGAGGGTAAATTCACCCCTCCACTTT; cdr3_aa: CASSESNERVNSPLHF
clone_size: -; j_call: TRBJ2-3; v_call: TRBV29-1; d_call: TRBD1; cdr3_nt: TGCAGCGTTCCGGGACAGCACACAGATACGCAGTATTTT; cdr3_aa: CSVPGQHTDTQYF
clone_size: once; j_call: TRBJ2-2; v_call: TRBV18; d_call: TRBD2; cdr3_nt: TGTGCCAGCTCACCACCTAGCGGGGGGAACACCGGGGAGCTGTTTTTT; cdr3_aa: CASSPPSGGNTGELFF
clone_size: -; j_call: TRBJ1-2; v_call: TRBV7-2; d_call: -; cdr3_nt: TGTGCCAGCAGCCGCAGGGCAGTTTATGGCTACACCTTC; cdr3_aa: CASSRRAVYGYTF
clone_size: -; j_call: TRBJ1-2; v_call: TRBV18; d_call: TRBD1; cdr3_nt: TGTGCCAGCTCACCATACAGGGGGCAGGGCTACACCTTC; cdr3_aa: CASSPYRGQGYTF
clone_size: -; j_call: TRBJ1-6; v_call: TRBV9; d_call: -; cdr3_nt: TGTGCCAGCGCCCCATCAGGGGTTCCACCCCTCCACTTT; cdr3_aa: CASAPSGVPPLHF
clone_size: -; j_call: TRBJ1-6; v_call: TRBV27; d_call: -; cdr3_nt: TGTGCCAGCAGTTTGGAGGGGAACAATTCACCCCTCCACTTT; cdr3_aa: CASSLEGNNSPLHF